The rows below give T cell receptor beta chains drawn from one sample of a study of technical replicates of blood from a few donors. Sequencing was performed with immunoSEQ multiplex PCR; in TCRdb, only in-frame clones are kept and a portion is missing. The sample holds about 72,000 clones, about 95% seen once. Sequencing used T cells isolated from PBMCs. Receptors originate from a human donor in good health. Both conserved end residues are trimmed from each CDR3. The order of the fields is J gene, V gene, CDR3 protein.

TRBJ1-5 TRBV28 ASSLPGRGAGQPQH
TRBJ1-2 TRBV2 ASTPFVGQDGYT
TRBJ1-2 TRBV9 ASSVVPGDGYT
TRBJ2-1 TRBV7-9 ASSLVGGQDSYNEQF
TRBJ2-7 TRBV6-5 ASSVPGTSYEQY
TRBJ2-1 TRBV11-3 ASSFSRTKYNEQF
TRBJ2-1 TRBV6-5 ASVSGRSGNEQF
TRBJ1-1 TRBV5-4 ASSLVGGGLDTEAF
TRBJ1-6 TRBV30 AWSGGQGWNSPLH
TRBJ2-2 TRBV6-1 ASSASGTGSPGELF
TRBJ2-7 TRBV10-3 AISEGQGANYEQY
TRBJ2-2 TRBV2 ASSEVLFDTGELF
TRBJ2-5 TRBV29-1 SVEDISAPQTQY
TRBJ2-2 TRBV6-6 ASRRGQGIGELF
TRBJ1-1 TRBV7-2 ASSQSTGYTEAF
TRBJ2-2 TRBV7-9 ASSSSGTFTGELF
TRBJ2-7 TRBV19 ASSPGVGEQY
TRBJ2-3 TRBV10-1 ASSERRLAETDTQY
TRBJ2-1 TRBV9 ASSDARGQTKYNEQF
TRBJ2-1 TRBV9 ASSVDFYPEQF
TRBJ1-1 TRBV10-2 ASRRQENTEAF
TRBJ2-7 TRBV10-1 ASSGVGTDFYEQY
TRBJ1-1 TRBV6-4 ASSPGTGGNTEAF
TRBJ2-7 TRBV5-6 ASSLGVARAYEQY
TRBJ1-1 TRBV10-3 ATLQRGRNTEAF
TRBJ1-5 TRBV4-1 ASSQPLGPRGNQPQH
TRBJ1-2 TRBV28 ASRPGQGYGYT
TRBJ1-1 TRBV6-6 ASRQRDLGIEAF
TRBJ2-7 TRBV1 TSSQEGGASYEQY
TRBJ2-3 TRBV11-3 ASSLIGRGQDTQY
TRBJ2-1 TRBV4-1 ASSQDLSAGEEQF
TRBJ1-1 TRBV6-1 ASRQGARGTEAF
TRBJ2-5 TRBV11-2 ASSLGYRTGTRQTQY
TRBJ1-2 TRBV25-1 ASSFAQGYT
TRBJ1-2 TRBV4-1 ASSHKLSDRGHYGYT
TRBJ2-7 TRBV2 ATRGTSIPSSSYEQY
TRBJ2-7 TRBV11-1 ASSWDRGYEQY
TRBJ2-5 TRBV5-1 ASRDSGGAQETQY
TRBJ1-3 TRBV30 AWREGGAGNTIY
TRBJ2-7 TRBV28 ASSFAYSQSSYEQY
TRBJ2-3 TRBV5-5 ASSWYPFGSSTDTQY
TRBJ1-1 TRBV27 ASSTRGVTEAF
TRBJ2-1 TRBV19 ASSTRPGETSGRRREQF
TRBJ1-6 TRBV2 ASSPSSNSPLH
TRBJ2-1 TRBV5-1 ASSLNTQKTGTSSYNEQF
TRBJ2-7 TRBV27 ASSLSIRTEEY
TRBJ2-1 TRBV29-1 SAPGLAGGDLWGDEQF
TRBJ2-3 TRBV5-1 ASLNFASTDTQY
TRBJ1-1 TRBV7-9 ASSLTGNTEAF
TRBJ2-7 TRBV25-1 ASSELSLASSYEQY
TRBJ2-3 TRBV5-1 ASSLVPPAGASTDTQY
TRBJ2-1 TRBV6-1 ASSGASGANEQF
TRBJ1-1 TRBV11-3 ASSGGWFEAF
TRBJ2-1 TRBV20-1 GLNRANEQF
TRBJ2-7 TRBV10-1 ASGLGGEQY
TRBJ2-5 TRBV5-1 ASRPIPRGNQETQY
TRBJ2-7 TRBV6-4 ASSSEQGSSSYEQY
TRBJ1-2 TRBV9 ASSVGVGFSGYT
TRBJ2-5 TRBV5-1 ASSLVGAGDRETQY